The next 2 T cell receptor beta chains were all read from a single sample in a study of blood T cell repertoires in COVID-19. Only in-frame clones appear in the TCRdb table, and some are missing; sequencing was by immunoSEQ multiplex PCR. The sample yields some 31,000 clones, approximately 93% seen once. The sequencing input was peripheral blood. The receptors were gathered from a human donor in a cohort sampled during active COVID-19.

The chain has TRBV7-3 and TRBJ1-3; the match to TRBD1 covers 7 bases. CDR1 is SGHTA and CDR2 is FQGTGA in the germline V gene. The V segment lost 3 bases and the J segment 3 bases; nucleotides outside the gene matches: 5. The CDR3 spans 15 residues. DNA of the CDR3: TGTGCCAGCAGCTTCCAGGGGGTAGGTGGAAACACCATATATTTT. As protein: CASSFQGVGGNTIYF. Complete variable domain (other parts from reference TRBV7-3 and TRBJ1-3): GAGVSQTPSNKVTEKGKYVELRCDPISGHTALYWYRQSLGQGPEFLIYFQGTGAADDSGLPNDRFFAVRPEGSVSTLKIQRTERGDSAVYLCASSFQGVGGNTIYFGEGSWLTVV.

A single count supports this clone. The chain has TRBV19 and TRBJ1-1; TRBD1 matches 9 bases. From germline, CDR1 is LNHDA and CDR2 SQIVND (reference sequence). With V trimmed by 4 bases and J by 1 base, 4 bases remained unmatched. The CDR3 sequence is 15 residues long. In DNA, the CDR3 is TGTGCCAGTAGTACACAGGGACAGGGGAACACTGAAGCTTTCTTT. The encoded protein is CASSTQGQGNTEAFF.